The 23 T cell receptor beta chains reported below all come from one sample, sequenced in a study of beta chain features in type 1 diabetes. Study observations and caveats: Among patients with Type 1 diabetes, TCRB CDR3s were moderately but significantly shorter in every one of the four CD4+ subsets.

Their cognate antigens are unknown. What was sequenced were expressed TCRB transcripts, since all of the isolated RNA had been reverse transcribed. Measured with immunoSEQ multiplex PCR; TCRdb has only the in-frame clones, and not every one. The sample has around 260,000 clones; approximately 24% are singletons. The source material was naive CD4+ T cells from blood. The origin of the receptors is a woman aged 30 to 39 with type 1 diabetes.

This sequence joins TRBV14 and TRBJ2-5, with a tentative D call TRBD2 (6 bases). CDR1 and CDR2 from the germline V gene are SGHDN and FVKESK. The CDR3 contains 16 residues. The germline V and J ends were trimmed by 4 bases and 2 bases, with 17 bases remaining between them. The CDR3 sequence is CASSRTRRLVQETQYF. The CDR3 region has the DNA TGTGCCAGCAGCCGCACAAGGCGACTAGTTCAAGAGACCCAGTACTTC.

This clone was counted a few times. The gene calls are TRBV10-3 and TRBJ2-1; D is possibly TRBD1 (6 bases). V was cut by 8 bases and J by 3 bases, with 20 bases left in between. The CDR3 runs 16 residues. Germline CDR1 ENHRY, CDR2 SYGVKD. The CDR3 DNA is TGTGCCATCCGGGTAGTCACACAAGGGGGCTACAATGAGCAGTTCTTC. This sequence encodes CAIRVVTQGGYNEQFF.

This clone was recorded a few times. CDR3 bases: TGCAGCGTGCGACAGGGTACAATTGGAAAACTGTTTTTT. Protein: CSVRQGTIGKLFF. The chain links TRBV29-1 to TRBJ1-4; 7 nucleotides agree with TRBD1. Germline CDR1 SQVTM, CDR2 ANQGSEA. The CDR3 covers 13 residues. V was clipped by 6 bases and J by 10 bases; unmatched bases: 11.

This clone was picked up a small number of times. V and J are TRBV7-9 and TRBJ2-3; TRBD2 matches at 9 bases. Per the germline V gene, CDR1 is SEHNR and CDR2 is FQNEAQ (reference sequence). V lost 4 bases, J lost 3 bases, and 5 bases stayed unmatched. The CDR3 is made up of 15 amino acids. The CDR3 region has the DNA TGTGCCAGCAGCTCCCGCGGGGGGGCTACAGATACGCAGTATTTT. Translated: CASSSRGGATDTQYF.

This clone was counted only a few times. The chain couples TRBV15 to TRBJ2-2; 7 bases agree with TRBD2. Unmatched junction bases numbered 1, after V lost 0 bases and J lost 0 bases. The V gene's germline CDR1 is LNHNV and CDR2 YYDKDF (reference sequence). The CDR3 runs to 16 residues. CDR3 protein: CATSRDLAANTGELFF. The CDR3, as DNA: TGTGCCACCAGCAGAGATCTAGCGGCGAACACCGGGGAGCTGTTTTTT.

The rearrangement joins TRBV7-3 to TRBJ2-3, with TRBD1 identical over 7 bases. The CDR3 has 15 residues. CDR1 and CDR2 (germline): SGHTA, FQGTGA. Trimming cost V 5 bases and J 1 base; bases outside gene matches: 6. The DNA of the CDR3 is TGTGCCAGCAGCGGTAGGGGGCTTGGCACAGATACGCAGTATTTT. It codes for CASSGRGLGTDTQYF.

The genes are TRBV18 and TRBJ2-1; 8 bases match TRBD2. The CDR3 covers 13 residues. The germline CDR1 and CDR2 sequences are KGHSH and LQKENI. V lost 3 bases to trimming and J lost 8 bases; unmatched junction nucleotides: 3. CDR3 sequence: CASSPGTSDEQFF. The CDR3 DNA reads as TGTGCCAGCTCACCCGGGACTAGTGATGAGCAGTTCTTC.

The V and J genes are TRBV11-3 and TRBJ2-1, with D unresolved. Looked up from germline, CDR1 is SGHNT and CDR2 is YENEEA. V lost 6 bases, J lost 3 bases, and 3 bases lay in between. The CDR3 spans 11 residues. CDR3: CASSHYNEQFF. The CDR3 DNA sequence: TGTGCCAGCAGTCACTACAATGAGCAGTTCTTC. Variable domain in full (rest from reference TRBV11-3 and TRBJ2-1): EAGVVQSPRYKIIEKKQPVAFWCNPISGHNTLYWYLQNLGQGPELLIRYENEEAVDDSQLPKDRFSAERLKGVDSTLKIQPAELGDSAVYLCASSHYNEQFFGPGTRLTVL.

This chain uses TRBV18 with TRBJ1-2; TRBD1 agrees at 8 bases. The ends lost 1 base at V and 8 bases at J; junction bases unmatched: 9. CDR3 size: 15 residues. Germline CDR1 and CDR2: KGHSH and LQKENI. The CDR3 is CASSPREGTGEGYTF. The CDR3 DNA is TGTGCCAGCTCACCACGGGAAGGGACAGGAGAAGGCTACACCTTC. Combining the CDR3 with reference TRBV18 and TRBJ1-2 gives the whole variable domain NAGVMQNPRHLVRRRGQEARLRCSPMKGHSHVYWYRQLPEEGLKFMVYLQKENIIDESGMPKERFSAEFPKEGPSILRIQQVVRGDSAAYFCASSPREGTGEGYTFGSGTRLTVV.

This chain links TRBV5-1 with TRBJ2-7, with a tentative D call TRBD1 (5 bases). Per germline, CDR1 SGHRS and CDR2 YFSETQ. This CDR3 is built from 15 residues. V was cut by 1 base and J by 4 bases, with 15 bases left in between. The CDR3 loop reads CASSLYEQVAYEQYF. CDR3 sequence (DNA): TGCGCCAGCAGCTTGTACGAACAGGTGGCTTACGAGCAGTACTTC.

This clone was counted only a few times. The chain has TRBV7-9 and TRBJ2-5, with 12 bases that match TRBD2. The germline gives CDR1 SEHNR, CDR2 FQNEAQ (reference sequence). The J segment lost 0 bases and the V segment lost 5 bases, leaving 7 bases of the junction unmatched. This CDR3 is built from 17 residues. CDR3 nucleotide sequence: TGTGCCAGCAGCCAGGGGACTAGCGGGTCGCACCAAGAGACCCAGTACTTC. Its protein product is CASSQGTSGSHQETQYF. Based on the CDR3 plus reference TRBV7-9 and TRBJ2-5, the full variable domain is DTGVSQNPRHKITKRGQNVTFRCDPISEHNRLYWYRQTLGQGPEFLTYFQNEAQLEKSRLLSDRFSAERPKGSFSTLEIQRTEQGDSAMYLCASSQGTSGSHQETQYFGPGTRLLVL.

This clone has only a few counts. The rearrangement uses TRBV30 and TRBJ2-3; maybe TRBD1 (5 bases). Germline loops: CDR1 GTSNPN, CDR2 SVGIG (reference sequence). The length of the CDR3 is 11 residues. V was trimmed by 3 bases and J by 14 bases, leaving 15 bases between them. The CDR3 reads CAWRLRQGLYF. DNA of the CDR3: TGTGCCTGGAGATTGCGTCAGGGTCTGTATTTT.

The V and J genes are TRBV30 and TRBJ2-1; D may be TRBD1 (5 bases). Trimming cost V 2 bases and J 0 bases, with 11 bases left between them. The germline V gene encodes CDR1 GTSNPN and CDR2 SVGIG (reference sequence). This CDR3 has 15 residues. CDR3 sequence reads: CAWSSTASSYNEQFF. The CDR3, as DNA: TGTGCCTGGAGTTCGACAGCGAGCTCCTACAATGAGCAGTTCTTC.

The V call is TRBV4-2, the J call TRBJ2-7, with a possible D match to TRBD1 (6 bases). There are 15 residues in the CDR3. Germline V gene data show CDR1 as LGHNA and CDR2 as YNFKEQ. V gave up 3 bases and J gave up 3 bases, with 15 bases separating them. The CDR3 DNA reads as TGTGCCAGCAGCCATGATGATGGGACACACTACGAGCAGTACTTC. Protein product: CASSHDDGTHYEQYF.

This clone was detected only a few times. This chain connects TRBV18 to TRBJ2-7, with 8 bases fitting TRBD2. CDR3 length equals 14 residues. In germline, CDR1 is KGHSH, CDR2 LQKENI. With V trimmed by 4 bases and J by 0 bases, 2 bases remained unmatched. CDR3 amino acids: CASSQTSDSYEQYF. CDR3 nucleotide sequence: TGTGCCAGCTCACAGACTAGCGACTCCTACGAGCAGTACTTC.

This clone showed up just a few times. Compared with germline, one end of the junction differs, possibly owing to a read error. The chain combines TRBV20-1 with TRBJ2-3; possibly TRBD2 for D (6 bases). The CDR3 totals 11 residues. Per the germline V gene, CDR1 is DFQATT and CDR2 is SNEGSKA (reference sequence). The CDR3 DNA reads as TGCAGTGCCCGGTCGGGGGAGCCGGCCCATTTT. Its translation: CSARSGEPAHF.

The chain is built from TRBV6-5 and TRBJ1-1; maybe TRBD1 (6 bases). The CDR3 spans 14 residues. CDR1 is MNHEY, CDR2 SVGAGI, per germline. Trimming removed 7 bases from V and 4 bases from J, with 16 bases in between. CDR3 region: CASTLQGVGTEAFF. The CDR3 region has the DNA TGTGCCAGCACTTTACAGGGTGTAGGCACTGAAGCTTTCTTT.

This clone appeared a few times. The rearrangement uses TRBV29-1 and TRBJ2-5; D remains unclear. Germline CDR1 and CDR2: SQVTM and ANQGSEA. V was cut by 4 bases and J by 5 bases, with 17 bases left in between. This CDR3 is 14 amino acids long. This chain's CDR3 is CSVVAAPSQETQYF. For the CDR3, the DNA is TGCAGCGTTGTTGCGGCACCCTCTCAGGAGACCCAGTACTTC.

Only one count was recorded for this clone. J is TRBJ2-7 and V is TRBV28; the match to TRBD1 covers 7 bases. The V and J ends lost 6 bases and 7 bases, in that order; junction bases with no gene match: 12. CDR1 is MDHEN and CDR2 is SYDVKM in the germline V gene. This CDR3 spans 14 amino acids. In DNA, the CDR3 is TGTGCCAGCAGCACCGCCGACAGGGTGGGGGAGCAGTACTTC. Its protein is CASSTADRVGEQYF.

This clone occurred a few times. This CDR3 reads CASSQDLGEGNTEAFF. The CDR3 DNA sequence: TGTGCCAGCAGCCAAGATCTTGGAGAGGGGAACACTGAAGCTTTCTTT. The chain combines TRBV14 with TRBJ1-1; D not certain. The ends were cut back, 0 bases at V and 1 base at J, with 12 bases in the middle. CDR1 and CDR2 (germline): SGHDN, FVKESK. CDR3 size: 16 residues.

The genes are TRBV19 and TRBJ1-1; 9 nucleotides match TRBD1. The V gene's germline CDR1 is LNHDA and CDR2 SQIVND (reference sequence). This CDR3 has 14 amino acids. Trimming took 4 bases from V and 4 from J; bases not matched to a gene: 4. In DNA, the CDR3 is TGTGCCAGTAGTACCGGACAGGGGAGCACTGAAGCTTTCTTT. Its translation is CASSTGQGSTEAFF.

The chain employs TRBV4-1 and TRBJ2-7, with D perhaps TRBD2 (5 bases). The CDR3 spans 13 residues. Germline V gene data show CDR1 as MGHRA and CDR2 as YSYEKL. V lost 1 base to trimming and J lost 3 bases, with 7 bases between them. The CDR3 loop is CASSQGTLYEQYF. For the CDR3, the DNA is TGCGCCAGCAGCCAAGGGACTCTCTACGAGCAGTACTTC.

This chain uses TRBV9 with TRBJ2-5; 12 bases fit TRBD2. Trimming took 5 bases from V and 3 from J; bases not matched to a gene: 8. CDR1 is SGDLS, CDR2 YYNGEE, per germline. This CDR3 has 16 residues. The CDR3 bases are TGTGCCAGCAGTAGACTAGCGGGAGATAGAAAAGAGACCCAGTACTTC. Amino acid sequence: CASSRLAGDRKETQYF. Full variable domain (outside the CDR3, taken from reference TRBV9 and TRBJ2-5): DSGVTQTPKHLITATGQRVTLRCSPRSGDLSVYWYQQSLDQGLQFLIQYYNGEERAKGNILERFSAQQFPDLHSELNLSSLELGDSALYFCASSRLAGDRKETQYFGPGTRLLVL.